The present entry profiles one TCR beta chain with its context. Its antigen is currently unknown. Every isolated RNA sample was fully reverse transcribed, so sequencing captured expressed TCRB transcripts. This table comes from immunoSEQ multiplex PCR, and its TCRdb copy is limited to in-frame clones, with some not included. Of hundreds of thousands of clones listed, over 12% are singletons. The record originates from a study of beta chain features in type 1 diabetes. Study-level points and caveats: Within each of all four CD4+ subsets, Type 1 diabetes patients had TCRB CDR3s that were moderately but significantly shorter.

Germline V lookup: CDR1 MNHEY, CDR2 SMNVEV (reference sequence). The CDR3 runs 13 residues. Trimming shortened V by 5 bases and J by 9 bases, and 11 bases separated the two germline ends. The sequenced sample consisted of naive CD4+ T cells from blood. This sequence was found in a man aged 18 to 29 with type 1 diabetes. The chain links TRBV27 to TRBJ1-6; D gene ambiguous. The CDR3 here is CASSIRELSPLHF. The CDR3 coding sequence is TGTGCCAGCAGTATCCGGGAACTTTCACCCCTCCACTTT.